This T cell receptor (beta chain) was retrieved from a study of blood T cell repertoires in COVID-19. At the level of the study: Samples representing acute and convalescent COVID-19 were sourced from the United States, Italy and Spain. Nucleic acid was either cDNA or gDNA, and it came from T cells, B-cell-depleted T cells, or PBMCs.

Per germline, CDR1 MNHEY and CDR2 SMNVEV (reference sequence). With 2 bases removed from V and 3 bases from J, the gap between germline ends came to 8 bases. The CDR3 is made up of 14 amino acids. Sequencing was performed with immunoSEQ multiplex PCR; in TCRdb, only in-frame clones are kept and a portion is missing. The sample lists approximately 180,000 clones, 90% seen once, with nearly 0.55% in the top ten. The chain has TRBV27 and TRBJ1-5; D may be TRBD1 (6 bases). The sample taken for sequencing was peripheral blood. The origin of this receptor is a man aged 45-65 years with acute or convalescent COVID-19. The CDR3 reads CASSLGQNNQPQHF. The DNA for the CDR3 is TGTGCCAGCAGTTTAGGACAGAACAATCAGCCCCAGCATTTT.